The rows below give T cell receptor beta chains drawn from one sample of a study of blood T cell repertoires in COVID-19. Profiling relied on immunoSEQ multiplex PCR, and the TCRdb table lists in-frame clones only, not all of them. The sample holds 25,000 to 35,000 clones, about 82% seen once. The material sequenced was peripheral blood. The receptors here all came from a man aged 60 to 69 with active COVID-19. CDR3s include the opening cysteine and the closing phenylalanine or tryptophan. D genes are given only for firm matches. Clone size appears in some rows only: once, few, many, or a class for an expanded clone.

clone size: -
V gene: TRBV28
J gene: TRBJ2-5
D gene: -
CDR3 DNA: TGTGCCAGCAACACCAGGAGGAGTATCCGTGGGAGGTCGGGGGAGACCCAGTACTTC
CDR3 protein: CASNTRRSIRGRSGETQYF

clone size: -
V gene: TRBV13
J gene: TRBJ2-1
D gene: TRBD2
CDR3 DNA: TGTGCCAGCAGCGCAGCGGGAGTCTCCTACAATGAGCAGTTCTTC
CDR3 protein: CASSAAGVSYNEQFF

clone size: -
V gene: TRBV15
J gene: TRBJ2-3
D gene: TRBD2
CDR3 DNA: TGTGCCACCAGCCTATCATCGACTAGCGGGATGAGCACAGATACGCAGTATTTT
CDR3 protein: CATSLSSTSGMSTDTQYF

clone size: -
V gene: TRBV6-5
J gene: TRBJ2-1
D gene: TRBD2
CDR3 DNA: TGTGCCAGCAGTTTACTAGCGGACTACAATGAGCAGTTCTTC
CDR3 protein: CASSLLADYNEQFF

clone size: -
V gene: TRBV6-2/TRBV6-3
J gene: TRBJ2-7
D gene: -
CDR3 DNA: TGTGCCAGCAGTTATCACGGACTTACCTACGAGCAGTACTTC
CDR3 protein: CASSYHGLTYEQYF

clone size: -
V gene: TRBV7-9
J gene: TRBJ1-1
D gene: -
CDR3 DNA: TGTGCCAGCAGCTCTGCGCCCCGGGTAGCTTTCTTT
CDR3 protein: CASSSAPRVAFF

clone size: -
V gene: TRBV11-2
J gene: TRBJ2-1
D gene: TRBD2
CDR3 DNA: TGTGCCAGCAGCCCTAGCGGGAACTACAATGAGCAGTTCTTC
CDR3 protein: CASSPSGNYNEQFF

clone size: -
V gene: TRBV9
J gene: TRBJ2-1
D gene: -
CDR3 DNA: TGTGCCAGCAGCGTGGTTAGATCAGGTGAGCAGTTCTTC
CDR3 protein: CASSVVRSGEQFF

clone size: -
V gene: TRBV5-1
J gene: TRBJ2-3
D gene: TRBD2
CDR3 DNA: TGCGCCAGCAGCTACCAGCCGACCCGGGGGGGGCAGGCAGATACGCAGTATTTT
CDR3 protein: CASSYQPTRGGQADTQYF

clone size: once
V gene: TRBV11-3
J gene: TRBJ2-7
D gene: TRBD1
CDR3 DNA: TGTGCCAGCGGGACAGGGGACGAGCAGTACTTC
CDR3 protein: CASGTGDEQYF

clone size: -
V gene: TRBV5-1
J gene: TRBJ2-7
D gene: TRBD2
CDR3 DNA: TGCGCCAGCAGCTTGGGTAGTGGCGGGAGATCGCCCGAGCAGTACTTC
CDR3 protein: CASSLGSGGRSPEQYF

clone size: -
V gene: TRBV5-1
J gene: TRBJ1-4
D gene: TRBD1
CDR3 DNA: TGCGCCAGCAGCCCAACGACAGGGCTCGATGAACTGTTTTTT
CDR3 protein: CASSPTTGLDELFF

clone size: -
V gene: TRBV5-6
J gene: TRBJ1-5
D gene: TRBD1
CDR3 DNA: TGTGCCAGCAGCCTATCACCGGGACAGGGAAATCAGCCCCAGCATTTT
CDR3 protein: CASSLSPGQGNQPQHF

clone size: -
V gene: TRBV28
J gene: TRBJ2-3
D gene: TRBD2
CDR3 DNA: TGTGCCATAAAGCCCAGCGGGAGACTTGTAAGCACAGATACGCAGTATTTT
CDR3 protein: CAIKPSGRLVSTDTQYF

clone size: -
V gene: TRBV7-3
J gene: TRBJ2-1
D gene: TRBD2
CDR3 DNA: TGTGCCAGCACCTCCAGCGGGGCAGGGTCCAATGAGCAGTTCTTC
CDR3 protein: CASTSSGAGSNEQFF

clone size: -
V gene: TRBV4-2
J gene: TRBJ2-7
D gene: TRBD2
CDR3 DNA: TGTGCCAGCAGCCAAGATAACGCAGGGCCTAGCGGGACCTACGAGCAGTACTTC
CDR3 protein: CASSQDNAGPSGTYEQYF

clone size: -
V gene: TRBV19
J gene: TRBJ2-3
D gene: -
CDR3 DNA: TGTGCCAGTAACCCGTATCCCGGGGAAGATACGCAGTATTTT
CDR3 protein: CASNPYPGEDTQYF

clone size: -
V gene: TRBV7-2
J gene: TRBJ2-7
D gene: TRBD2
CDR3 DNA: TGTGCCAGCAGCTTCTTCAGTGCGGGAGAGAGGGAGCAGTACTTC
CDR3 protein: CASSFFSAGEREQYF

clone size: -
V gene: TRBV28
J gene: TRBJ2-4
D gene: -
CDR3 DNA: TGTGCCAGCAGTTCATCACTCCGGGACAACATAGCCAAAAACATTCAGTACTTC
CDR3 protein: CASSSSLRDNIAKNIQYF

clone size: once
V gene: TRBV14
J gene: TRBJ1-2
D gene: -
CDR3 DNA: TGTGCCAGCAGCCAAGACCCTTCCTCCTATGGCTACACCTTC
CDR3 protein: CASSQDPSSYGYTF

clone size: -
V gene: TRBV5-5
J gene: TRBJ1-2
D gene: -
CDR3 DNA: TGTGCCAGCAGCTTGGTCCCCCAGGACTATGGCTACACCTTC
CDR3 protein: CASSLVPQDYGYTF

clone size: -
V gene: TRBV27
J gene: TRBJ2-7
D gene: TRBD1
CDR3 DNA: TGTGCCAGCAGTTGGACAGGGAGCTCCTACGAGCAGTACTTC
CDR3 protein: CASSWTGSSYEQYF

clone size: -
V gene: TRBV7-2
J gene: TRBJ2-3
D gene: TRBD2
CDR3 DNA: TGTGCCAGCAGCTTAGTACTAGCGGGAGGCACAGATACGCAGTATTTT
CDR3 protein: CASSLVLAGGTDTQYF

clone size: -
V gene: TRBV7-9
J gene: TRBJ2-3
D gene: TRBD1
CDR3 DNA: TGTGCCACGACCGGGACAGGGAGCACAGATACGCAGTATTTT
CDR3 protein: CATTGTGSTDTQYF

clone size: -
V gene: TRBV6-2/TRBV6-3
J gene: TRBJ2-7
D gene: TRBD2
CDR3 DNA: TGTGCCAGCAGTTCCTCGCTAGCGGGAGACTCCTACGAGCAGTACTTC
CDR3 protein: CASSSSLAGDSYEQYF

clone size: once
V gene: TRBV18
J gene: TRBJ2-5
D gene: -
CDR3 DNA: TGTGCCAGCTCACCAGGGGGGTGGCGCCGGGAGACCCAGTACTTC
CDR3 protein: CASSPGGWRRETQYF

clone size: -
V gene: TRBV5-8
J gene: TRBJ2-7
D gene: TRBD2
CDR3 DNA: TGTGCCAGCAGCCACCCGGCGGGAGTCTACGAGCAGTACTTC
CDR3 protein: CASSHPAGVYEQYF

clone size: -
V gene: TRBV5-1
J gene: TRBJ2-1
D gene: TRBD2
CDR3 DNA: TGCGCCAGCAGCTTGGAGGCGGGAGGGTACAATGAGCAGTTCTTC
CDR3 protein: CASSLEAGGYNEQFF

clone size: -
V gene: TRBV5-6
J gene: TRBJ1-5
D gene: TRBD1
CDR3 DNA: TGTGCCAGCAGCCCGGCAGGGGGCCTCAATCAGCCCCAGCATTTT
CDR3 protein: CASSPAGGLNQPQHF

clone size: -
V gene: TRBV2
J gene: TRBJ2-1
D gene: TRBD2
CDR3 DNA: TGTGCCAGCAGTGGAATGACTAGCGGGAGGGGGAGTGAGCAGTTCTTC
CDR3 protein: CASSGMTSGRGSEQFF

clone size: -
V gene: TRBV27
J gene: TRBJ2-1
D gene: TRBD2
CDR3 DNA: TGTGCCAGCAGGCTCAGACTAGCCCGAGAGAACAATGAGCAGTTCTTC
CDR3 protein: CASRLRLARENNEQFF

clone size: few
V gene: TRBV28
J gene: TRBJ2-7
D gene: TRBD2
CDR3 DNA: TGTGCCAGCAGTTTAATTTTGGCGGGAGGTTATAAGTACGAGCAGTACTTC
CDR3 protein: CASSLILAGGYKYEQYF

clone size: -
V gene: TRBV6-5
J gene: TRBJ2-3
D gene: TRBD1
CDR3 DNA: TGTGCCAGCAGTAGGCAGGGGGCGCGGGCAGATACGCAGTATTTT
CDR3 protein: CASSRQGARADTQYF

clone size: -
V gene: TRBV7-9
J gene: TRBJ2-3
D gene: TRBD2
CDR3 DNA: TGTGCCAGCAGCGAATCGGGAGGGCCCAGCACAGATACGCAGTATTTT
CDR3 protein: CASSESGGPSTDTQYF

clone size: -
V gene: TRBV18
J gene: TRBJ2-3
D gene: TRBD2
CDR3 DNA: TGTGCCAGCTCCCCCGGACTAGCGTTGAGCACAGATACGCAGTATTTT
CDR3 protein: CASSPGLALSTDTQYF

clone size: -
V gene: TRBV5-1
J gene: TRBJ2-5
D gene: TRBD2
CDR3 DNA: TGCGCCAGCAGCCTAGGAGCGGGGACGGGGGAGACCCAGTACTTC
CDR3 protein: CASSLGAGTGETQYF

clone size: once
V gene: TRBV11-3
J gene: TRBJ2-1
D gene: -
CDR3 DNA: TGTGCCAGCAGCTTAGATAGCGGCTACAATGAGCAGTTCTTC
CDR3 protein: CASSLDSGYNEQFF